What follows is one T cell receptor beta chain and its context. What it binds is not known. The data originate from a study of Graves' ophthalmopathy and Graves' hyperthyroidism. Study at large: Peripheral blood (taken before any treatment) was collected at initial diagnosis.

Study observations and caveats: Most expanded thyroid clonotypes above 0.001 frequency also appeared in blood.

Stable hyperthyroidism meant no ophthalmopathy within 18 months of follow-up. Each hyperthyroidism patient was newly diagnosed, with under 2 months' duration, and aged 18 to 65. The CDR3 runs 13 residues. Germline assignment: CDR1 SEHNR and CDR2 FQNEAQ (reference sequence). V shed 2 bases and J shed 7 bases, with 9 bases lying between them. Using RNA transcripts, the TCR beta CDR3 regions were amplified. RT-PCR in the first round used HTBI primers; a second-round multiplex PCR followed. MiXCR, applied by TCRdb to the multiplex PCR reads, yields one record per CDR3 protein. This sample yields 620,000 or so distinct CDR3 sequences, of which approximately 22% are seen a single time; approximately 7.7% belongs to the top ten.

The sequenced material came from peripheral blood. This clonotype was obtained from a woman in her late teens or twenties with stable Graves' hyperthyroidism. Some clones in this sample may be carry-over from other donors' samples. V gene TRBV7-9 combines with J gene TRBJ2-4; D call uncertain. CDR3 in amino acids: CASSLPGSNIQYF. The CDR3 DNA is TGTGCCAGCAGCTTACCGGGCAGTAACATTCAGTACTTC.